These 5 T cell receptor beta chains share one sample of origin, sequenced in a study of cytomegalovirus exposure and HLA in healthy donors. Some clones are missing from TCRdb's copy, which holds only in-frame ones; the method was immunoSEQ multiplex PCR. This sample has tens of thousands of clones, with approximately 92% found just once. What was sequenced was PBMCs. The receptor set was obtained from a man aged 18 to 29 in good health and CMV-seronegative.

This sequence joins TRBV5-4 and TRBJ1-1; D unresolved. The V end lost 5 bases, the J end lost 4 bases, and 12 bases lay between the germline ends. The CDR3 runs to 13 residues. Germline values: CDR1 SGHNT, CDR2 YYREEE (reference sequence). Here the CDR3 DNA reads TGTGCCAGCAGACCTCCTGGAGCCACTGAAGCTTTCTTT. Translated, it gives CASRPPGATEAFF.

In DNA form, the CDR3 reads TGTGCCAGCAGAACCCTAGGGGTAAGCACAGATACGCAGTATTTT. This codes for CASRTLGVSTDTQYF. The chain uses TRBV7-2 and TRBJ2-3; a possible D gene is TRBD1 (5 bases). Germline loops: CDR1 SGHTA, CDR2 FQGNSA. Trimming left V 6 bases short and J 0 bases short, with 13 bases between. The CDR3 is made up of 15 amino acids.

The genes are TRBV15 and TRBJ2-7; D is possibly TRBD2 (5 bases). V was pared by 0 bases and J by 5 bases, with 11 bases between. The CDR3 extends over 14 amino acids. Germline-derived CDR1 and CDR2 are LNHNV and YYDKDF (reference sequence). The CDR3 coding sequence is TGTGCCACCAGCAGAGACGAGGGTTCCCACGAGCAGTACTTC. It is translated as CATSRDEGSHEQYF.

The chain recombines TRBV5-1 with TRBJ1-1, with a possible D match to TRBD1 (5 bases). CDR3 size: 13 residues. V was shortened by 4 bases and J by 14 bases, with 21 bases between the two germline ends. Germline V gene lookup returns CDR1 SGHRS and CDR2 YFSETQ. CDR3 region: CASSPLGGEDRFF. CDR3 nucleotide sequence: TGCGCCAGCAGCCCTCTGGGGGGGGAAGATAGATTCTTT.

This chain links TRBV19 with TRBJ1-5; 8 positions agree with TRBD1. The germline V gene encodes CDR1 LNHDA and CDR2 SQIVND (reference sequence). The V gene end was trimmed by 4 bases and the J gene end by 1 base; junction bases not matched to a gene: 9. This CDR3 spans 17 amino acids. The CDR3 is CASSRFRGQLSNQPQHF. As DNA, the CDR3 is TGTGCCAGTAGTAGGTTCAGGGGGCAATTAAGCAATCAGCCCCAGCATTTT.